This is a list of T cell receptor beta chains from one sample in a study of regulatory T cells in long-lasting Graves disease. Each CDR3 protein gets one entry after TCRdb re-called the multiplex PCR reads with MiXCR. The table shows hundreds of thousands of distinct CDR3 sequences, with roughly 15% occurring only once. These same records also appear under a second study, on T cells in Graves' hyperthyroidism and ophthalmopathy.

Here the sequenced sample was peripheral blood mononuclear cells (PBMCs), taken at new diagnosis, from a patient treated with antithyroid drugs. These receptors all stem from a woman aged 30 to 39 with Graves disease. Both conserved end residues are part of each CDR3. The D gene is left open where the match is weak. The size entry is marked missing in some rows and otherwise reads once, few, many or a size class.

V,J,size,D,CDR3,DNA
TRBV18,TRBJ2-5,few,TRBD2,CASSPHLAGAEETQYF,TGTGCCAGCTCACCACACCTAGCGGGGGCTGAAGAGACCCAGTACTTC
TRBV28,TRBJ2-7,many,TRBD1,CASRFQRGREQYF,TGTGCCAGCAGATTTCAGAGGGGGCGCGAGCAGTACTTC
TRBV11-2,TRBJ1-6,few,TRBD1,CASSWQTGGISPLHF,TGTGCCAGCAGCTGGCAGACAGGGGGCATTTCACCCCTCCACTTT
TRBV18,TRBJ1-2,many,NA,CASSPQNGYTF,TGTGCCAGCTCACCACAGAACGGCTACACCTTC
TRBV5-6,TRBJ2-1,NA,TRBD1,CASSGAGGPPGEQFF,TGTGCCAGCAGTGGGGCAGGGGGACCCCCCGGCGAGCAGTTCTTC
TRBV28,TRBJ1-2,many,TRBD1,CASSSHSDRASNYGYTF,TGTGCCAGCAGTTCACACTCCGACAGGGCCTCTAACTATGGCTACACCTTC
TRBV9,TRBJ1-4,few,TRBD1,CASSVMDRGEKLFF,TGTGCCAGCAGCGTAATGGACAGGGGCGAAAAACTGTTTTTT
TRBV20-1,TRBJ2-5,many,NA,CSARHPGQETQYF,TGCAGTGCTAGACATCCAGGGCAAGAGACCCAGTACTTC
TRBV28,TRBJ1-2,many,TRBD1,CASWGGQGGGYTF,TGTGCCAGCTGGGGAGGACAGGGGGGGGGCTACACCTTC
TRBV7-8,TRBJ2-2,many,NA,CASSPNPLRSGELFF,TGTGCCAGCAGCCCTAACCCCCTAAGGTCCGGGGAGCTGTTTTTT
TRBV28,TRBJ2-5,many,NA,CASQNQQVRQETQYF,TGTGCCAGCCAAAACCAACAGGTCCGTCAAGAGACCCAGTACTTC
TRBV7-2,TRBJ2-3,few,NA,CASSSGYTDTQYF,TGTGCCAGCAGCTCAGGGTACACAGATACGCAGTATTTT
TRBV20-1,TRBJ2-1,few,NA,CSASPPSSYNEQFF,TGCAGTGCTAGTCCCCCGAGCTCCTACAATGAGCAGTTCTTC
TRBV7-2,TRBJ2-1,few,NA,CASSLVRSSSYNEQFF,TGTGCCAGCAGCTTAGTCAGGTCCAGCTCCTACAATGAGCAGTTCTTC
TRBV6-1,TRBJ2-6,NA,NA,CACWRVGLPKGANVLTF,TGTGCCTGTTGGAGGGTTGGACTTCCTAAAGGGGCCAACGTCCTGACTTTC
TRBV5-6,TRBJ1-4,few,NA,CASSRTVNNEKLFF,TGTGCCAGCAGCCGGACGGTCAATAATGAAAAACTGTTTTTT
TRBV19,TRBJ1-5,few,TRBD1,CASTTTGGVGFEPQHF,TGTGCCAGTACCACTACAGGGGGCGTCGGATTTGAGCCCCAGCATTTT
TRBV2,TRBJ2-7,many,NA,CASSERSGPAAYEQYF,TGTGCCAGCAGTGAAAGGTCCGGACCTGCGGCCTACGAGCAGTACTTC
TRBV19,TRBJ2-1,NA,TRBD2,CATTSARGGEQFF,TGTGCCACTACTAGCGCGCGAGGCGGGGAGCAGTTCTTC
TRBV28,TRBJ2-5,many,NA,CARRTWAETQYF,TGTGCCAGAAGAACTTGGGCAGAGACCCAGTACTTC
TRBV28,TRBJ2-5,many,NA,CASRPNAPVETQYF,TGTGCCAGCAGGCCGAATGCCCCCGTGGAGACCCAGTACTTC
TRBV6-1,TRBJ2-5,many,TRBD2,CASRTHGRSEGETQYF,TGTGCCAGCAGAACACACGGGAGGTCCGAGGGAGAGACCCAGTACTTC
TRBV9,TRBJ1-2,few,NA,CASSVARDHRNYGYTF,TGTGCCAGCAGCGTAGCGCGGGACCACCGTAACTATGGCTACACCTTC
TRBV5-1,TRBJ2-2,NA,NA,CASSLAGIVPGELFF,TGCGCCAGCAGCTTGGCGGGGATAGTCCCCGGGGAGCTGTTTTTT
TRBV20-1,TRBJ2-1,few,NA,CSARPSGPRESYNEQFF,TGCAGTGCTAGACCGTCGGGACCCCGAGAATCCTACAATGAGCAGTTCTTC
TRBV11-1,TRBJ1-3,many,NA,CASSQDSSGNTIYF,TGTGCCAGCAGCCAGGATTCCTCTGGAAACACCATATATTTT
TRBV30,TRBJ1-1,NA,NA,CAWTWGRTEAFF,TGTGCCTGGACTTGGGGTCGGACTGAAGCTTTCTTT
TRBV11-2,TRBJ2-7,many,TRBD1,CASSLATGSYEQYF,TGTGCCAGCAGCCTCGCGACAGGGTCCTACGAGCAGTACTTC
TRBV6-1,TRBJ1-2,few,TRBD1,CASSLRQGEDYGYTF,TGTGCCAGCAGCCTAAGACAGGGTGAGGACTATGGCTACACCTTC
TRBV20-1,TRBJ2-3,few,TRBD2,CSATSTSGRAADTQYF,TGCAGTGCTACGTCGACTAGCGGGAGGGCTGCAGATACGCAGTATTTT
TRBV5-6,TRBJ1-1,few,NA,CASSLGKLAEAFF,TGTGCCAGCAGCTTAGGGAAATTGGCTGAAGCTTTCTTT
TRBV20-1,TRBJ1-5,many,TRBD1,CSAHRGPYNQPQHF,TGCAGTGCCCACAGGGGGCCTTACAATCAGCCCCAGCATTTT
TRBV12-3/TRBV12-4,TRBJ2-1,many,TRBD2,CASSSRTSRYNEQFF,TGTGCCAGCAGTTCGCGGACTAGCCGGTACAATGAGCAGTTCTTC
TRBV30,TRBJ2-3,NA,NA,CAWKQGFADTQYF,TGTGCCTGGAAACAGGGTTTTGCAGATACGCAGTATTTT
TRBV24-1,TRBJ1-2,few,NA,CATSDARQTFGGYTF,TGTGCCACCAGTGATGCCCGACAGACCTTCGGTGGCTACACCTTC